One sample yielded the 3 T cell receptor beta chains listed below, sequenced in a study of spatial heterogeneity in lung cancer. Time point: sample taken at primary tumor resection. Frozen PBMC, nontumor lung or tumor provided whole RNA, which was sequenced unsorted. One entry per CDR3 protein, called by TCRdb with MiXCR from the 5' RACE reads. The sample yields almost 75,000 distinct CDR3 sequences, more than 10% seen once. Sequencing used PBMCs, obtained at surgery. Every receptor here comes from a male donor with early-stage non-small cell lung cancer.

The J gene is TRBJ1-5, the V gene TRBV12-3 or TRBV12-4; 7 bases map to TRBD1. V was clipped by 5 bases and J by 6 bases; unmatched bases: 4. The CDR3 is 13 amino acids. The CDR3 DNA reads TGTGCCAGCAGTACGGGACAGCGTCAGCCCCAGCATTTT. Residues: CASSTGQRQPQHF.

This clonotype was detected ten times or more. The chain couples TRBV12-3 or TRBV12-4 to TRBJ2-1; a weak D match, TRBD2 (5 bases). Trimming removed 5 bases from V and 10 bases from J, with 18 bases in between. There are 14 residues in the CDR3. This CDR3 is CASSATAWGEEQFF. CDR3 sequence (DNA): TGTGCCAGCAGTGCGACTGCATGGGGAGAAGAGCAGTTCTTC.

The genes are TRBV6-5 and TRBJ2-1, with D perhaps matching TRBD2 (5 bases). The CDR3 loop spans 13 amino acids. V lost 5 bases and J 9 bases, leaving 14 bases between the germline ends. Germline V gene data show CDR1 as MNHEY and CDR2 as SVGAGI. The CDR3 loop is CASSGLLEGEQFF. The DNA for the CDR3 is TGTGCCAGCAGTGGACTCTTAGAGGGTGAGCAGTTCTTC.